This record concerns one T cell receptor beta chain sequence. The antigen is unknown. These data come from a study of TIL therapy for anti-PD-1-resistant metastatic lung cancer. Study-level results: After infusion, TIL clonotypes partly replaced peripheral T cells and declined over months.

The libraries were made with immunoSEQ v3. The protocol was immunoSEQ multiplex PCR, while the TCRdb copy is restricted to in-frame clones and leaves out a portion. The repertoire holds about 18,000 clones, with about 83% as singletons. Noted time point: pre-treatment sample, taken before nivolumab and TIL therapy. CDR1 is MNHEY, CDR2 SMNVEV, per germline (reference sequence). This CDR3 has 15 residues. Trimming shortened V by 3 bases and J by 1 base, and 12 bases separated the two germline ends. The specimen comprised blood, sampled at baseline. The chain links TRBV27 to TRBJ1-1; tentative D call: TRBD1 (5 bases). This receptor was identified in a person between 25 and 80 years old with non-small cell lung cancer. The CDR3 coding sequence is TGTGCCAGCAGTTTTAATAGACAGCCGAACACTGAAGCTTTCTTT. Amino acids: CASSFNRQPNTEAFF.